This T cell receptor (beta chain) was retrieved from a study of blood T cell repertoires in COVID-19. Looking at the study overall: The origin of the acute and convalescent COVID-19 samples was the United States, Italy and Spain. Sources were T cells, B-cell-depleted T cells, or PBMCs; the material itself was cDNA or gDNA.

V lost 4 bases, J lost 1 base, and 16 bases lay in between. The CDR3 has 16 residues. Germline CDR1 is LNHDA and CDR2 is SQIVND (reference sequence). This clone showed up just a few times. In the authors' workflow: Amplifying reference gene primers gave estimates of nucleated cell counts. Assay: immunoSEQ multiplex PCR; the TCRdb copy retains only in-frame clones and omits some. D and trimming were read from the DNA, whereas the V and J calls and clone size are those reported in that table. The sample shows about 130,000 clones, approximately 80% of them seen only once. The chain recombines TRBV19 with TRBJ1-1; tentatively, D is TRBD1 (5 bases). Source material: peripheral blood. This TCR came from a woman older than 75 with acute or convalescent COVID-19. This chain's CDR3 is CASSRGGTMWNTEAFF. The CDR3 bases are TGTGCCAGTAGTAGGGGAGGGACCATGTGGAACACTGAAGCTTTCTTT.